This entry lists 2 T cell receptor beta chains sequenced from one sample in a study of memory CD4+ T cells and cytomegalovirus serostatus (dated 2019 in TCRdb). Libraries were built with the immunoSEQ multiplex PCR assay. The table comes from immuneACCESS by way of TCRdb, which keeps in-frame sequences with V and J called. Part of the clones is missing from these tables; in studies checked, under half for an unresolved V gene and the rest for unknown reasons. In all, the sample holds 50,000 to 70,000 clones, and roughly 77% of those were seen once. The ten largest clones take up roughly 3% of the sample. A FACSAria II was used to sort memory CD4+ T cells, defined as single viable CD3+CD4+CD8-CD45RO+ cells. Sequenced: memory CD4+ T cells from blood. The receptors here all came from an adult in good health and CMV-seropositive.

A few counts support this clone. CDR3 loop: CASSEGINGGPPDTQYF. CDR3 nucleotide sequence: TGTGCCAGCAGTGAAGGAATCAATGGAGGGCCCCCAGATACGCAGTATTTT. This chain joins TRBV6-1 and TRBJ2-3, with D possibly matching TRBD2 (6 bases). Germline CDR1 reads MNHNS; CDR2 reads SASEGT. Trimming shortened V by 1 base and J by 4 bases, and 18 bases separated the two germline ends. This CDR3 is 17 amino acids long.

The CDR3 nucleotides read TGTGCCACCCATACCTTCAGGGCGCTCTATGGCTACACCTTC. This translates into CATHTFRALYGYTF. The V and J genes are TRBV28 and TRBJ1-2, with a possible D match to TRBD1 (5 bases). V gave up 10 bases and J gave up 4 bases, with 19 bases separating them. The CDR3 consists of 14 residues. Germline CDR1 and CDR2: MDHEN and SYDVKM.